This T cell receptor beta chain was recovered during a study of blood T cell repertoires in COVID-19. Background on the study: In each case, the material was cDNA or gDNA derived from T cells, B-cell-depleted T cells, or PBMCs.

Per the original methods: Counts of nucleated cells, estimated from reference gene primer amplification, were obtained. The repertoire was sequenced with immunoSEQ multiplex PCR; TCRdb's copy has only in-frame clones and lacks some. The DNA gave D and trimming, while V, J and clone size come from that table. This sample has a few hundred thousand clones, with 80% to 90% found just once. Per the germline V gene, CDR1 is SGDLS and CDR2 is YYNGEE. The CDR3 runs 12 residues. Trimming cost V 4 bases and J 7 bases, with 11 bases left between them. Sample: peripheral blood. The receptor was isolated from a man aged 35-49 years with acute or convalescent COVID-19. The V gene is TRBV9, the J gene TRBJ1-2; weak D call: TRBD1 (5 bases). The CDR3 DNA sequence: TGTGCCAGCAGCCGGAGCGGGGGTGGCTACACCTTC. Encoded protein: CASSRSGGGYTF.